One and the same sample provided the 21 T cell receptor beta chains below, sequenced in a study of monozygotic twins with inflammatory bowel disease. From the 5' RACE reads, TCRdb lists one entry per CDR3 protein and no DNA. Its clone listing holds about 300,000 distinct CDR3 sequences. Sequencing was carried out using blood. All receptors derive from a human donor with ulcerative colitis or Crohn's disease, or a healthy co-twin of an affected twin (not recorded which).

V and J are TRBV7-9 and TRBJ2-2. This CDR3 contains 14 residues. The germline CDR1 and CDR2 sequences are SEHNR and FQNEAQ (reference sequence). The CDR3 protein is CASTLAGNTGELFF.

The chain links TRBV6-6 to TRBJ1-5; no DNA is available, so the TRBD1 call from TCRdb remains unchecked. The CDR3 consists of 14 residues. Per the germline V gene, CDR1 is MNHNY and CDR2 is SVGAGI (reference sequence). This CDR3 is CASSYGAGGQPQHF.

CDR3 region: CASRPGPTNEKLFF. The V gene is TRBV5-1, the J gene TRBJ1-4; TCRdb's D gene call, TRBD1, goes unchecked for lack of DNA. CDR1 is SGHRS, CDR2 YFSETQ, per germline. There are 14 residues in the CDR3.

The rearrangement uses TRBV24-1 and TRBJ2-1; there is no DNA to check the TCRdb D call of TRBD2. Germline V CDR1 and CDR2: KGHDR, SFDVKD. CDR3 length equals 15 residues. The CDR3 sequence: CATSFRGGPDNEQFF.

This chain uses TRBV4-3 with TRBJ2-2. The V gene's germline CDR1 is LGHNA and CDR2 YSLEER. CDR3 length equals 12 residues. This CDR3 is CASSQVTGELFF.

The chain is built from TRBV7-2 and TRBJ2-7; the D call of TRBD1 rests on TCRdb alone, since no DNA is present to check it. This CDR3 contains 14 residues. Germline CDR1 and CDR2: SGHTA and FQGNSA. The CDR3 spells CASSVNRGRYEQYF.

The chain uses TRBV12-3 or TRBV12-4 and TRBJ2-3; TCRdb's assignment of TRBD2 cannot be checked, as there is no DNA. The CDR3 sequence is 15 residues long. The CDR3 here is CASRTGTSGADTQYF.

The chain joins TRBV5-4 to TRBJ1-1; TCRdb returns TRBD1, unconfirmable since there is no DNA. Germline V CDR1 and CDR2: SGHNT, YYREEE (reference sequence). This CDR3 is built from 12 residues. The CDR3 region is CASSLDWGEAFF.

J is TRBJ1-1 and V is TRBV20-1; lacking DNA, the TRBD1 call made by TCRdb goes unchecked. Germline V gives CDR1 DFQATT, CDR2 SNEGSKA (reference sequence). The CDR3 spans 16 residues. This CDR3 is CSAIGSIGTGGTEAFF.

The chain has TRBV28 and TRBJ2-7; TCRdb selects TRBD1, and the lack of DNA leaves this call unchecked. This CDR3 is built from 14 residues. Germline CDR1 MDHEN, CDR2 SYDVKM. The CDR3: CASSLRQGAYEQYF. Based on the CDR3 plus reference TRBV28 and TRBJ2-7, the full variable domain is DVKVTQSSRYLVKRTGEKVFLECVQDMDHENMFWYRQDPGLGLRLIYFSYDVKMKEKGDIPEGYSVSREKKERFSLILESASTNQTSMYLCASSLRQGAYEQYFGPGTRLTVT.

This sequence joins TRBV7-9 and TRBJ1-4; TCRdb returns TRBD1, unconfirmable since there is no DNA. Germline V gives CDR1 SEHNR, CDR2 FQNEAQ (reference sequence). The CDR3 has 17 amino acids. The CDR3 sequence is CASSSSLRQLINEKLFF.

This chain uses TRBV2 with TRBJ1-1. Germline V gene sequence: CDR1 SNHLY, CDR2 FYNNEI. The CDR3 has 12 residues. The CDR3 here is CASREIASEAFF.

The gene calls are TRBV5-1 and TRBJ1-1. CDR1 SGHRS and CDR2 YFSETQ come from the germline V gene. The CDR3 runs to 13 residues. The CDR3 here is CASRQETVTEAFF.

The chain is built from TRBV12-3 or TRBV12-4 and TRBJ2-2; TCRdb's D call of TRBD1 is untestable without DNA. The CDR3 has 15 amino acids. This chain's CDR3 is CASSPGTGFTGELFF.

The chain couples TRBV9 to TRBJ1-3; no DNA is available, so the TRBD1 call from TCRdb remains unchecked. The CDR3 spans 17 residues. Germline loops: CDR1 SGDLS, CDR2 YYNGEE. The CDR3 sequence is CASSRELTVSRGNTIYF.

The gene calls are TRBV9 and TRBJ1-3; the TCRdb call, TRBD1, lacks DNA for checking. Germline lookup yields CDR1 SGDLS and CDR2 YYNGEE. This CDR3 is built from 13 residues. CDR3 residues: CASSPWPGETIYF.

The V and J genes are TRBV6-1 and TRBJ2-7; the D call of TRBD2 rests on TCRdb alone, since no DNA is present to check it. Germline loops: CDR1 MNHNS, CDR2 SASEGT. The CDR3 is 16 amino acids. CDR3 region: CASRQTSGSVSYEQYF.

This chain uses TRBV18 with TRBJ1-5. This CDR3 region has 15 residues. From germline, CDR1 is KGHSH and CDR2 LQKENI. The CDR3 is CASSPGSGKNQPQHF.

The chain employs TRBV5-1 and TRBJ2-7; the D gene TCRdb calls, TRBD1, cannot be checked with no DNA. The germline gives CDR1 SGHRS, CDR2 YFSETQ. The CDR3 sequence is 14 residues long. CDR3: CASSSGQGAREQYF.

The chain is built from TRBV9 and TRBJ2-3; TCRdb picks TRBD1, but there is no DNA to check that call. Germline V gene sequence: CDR1 SGDLS, CDR2 YYNGEE. CDR3 size: 14 residues. The CDR3 here is CASSVETGTDTQYF.

The genes are TRBV10-3 and TRBJ1-3. The CDR3 length is 12 residues. The V gene's germline CDR1 is ENHRY and CDR2 SYGVKD. The CDR3 loop is CAISPSGNTIYF.